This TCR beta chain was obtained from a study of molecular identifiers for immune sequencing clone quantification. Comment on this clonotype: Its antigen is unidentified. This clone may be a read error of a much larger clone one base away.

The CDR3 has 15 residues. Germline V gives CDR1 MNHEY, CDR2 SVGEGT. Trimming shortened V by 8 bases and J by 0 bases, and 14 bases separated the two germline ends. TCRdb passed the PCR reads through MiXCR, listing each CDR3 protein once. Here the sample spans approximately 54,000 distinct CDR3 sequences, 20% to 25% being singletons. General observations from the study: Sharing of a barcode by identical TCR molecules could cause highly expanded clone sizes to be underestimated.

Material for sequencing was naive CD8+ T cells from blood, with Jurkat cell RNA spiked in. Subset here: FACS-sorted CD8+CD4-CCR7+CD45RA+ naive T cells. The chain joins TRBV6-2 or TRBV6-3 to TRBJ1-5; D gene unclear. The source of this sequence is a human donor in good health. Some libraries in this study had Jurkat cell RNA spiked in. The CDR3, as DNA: TGTGCCAGCGGTTCGCTACAGTATAGCAATCAGCCCCAGCATTTT. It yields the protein CASGSLQYSNQPQHF.